A single sample gave rise to the 2 T cell receptor beta chains below, sequenced in a study of T cells in Graves' hyperthyroidism and ophthalmopathy. Authors of the study amplified TCR beta CDR3 regions from RNA transcripts. Primed by the HTBI set, a first-round RT-PCR was run on the TCR CDR3. MiXCR was run by TCRdb on the multiplex PCR reads, yielding one entry per CDR3 protein. The sample lists hundreds of thousands of distinct CDR3 sequences; roughly 14% were seen once. Sequences were obtained from blood. The receptors were sampled from a woman aged 40 to 50 with Graves' ophthalmopathy.

This chain joins TRBV7-8 and TRBJ2-2; a weak D match, TRBD1 (5 bases). Trimming shortened V by 3 bases and J by 2 bases, and 10 bases separated the two germline ends. In germline, CDR1 is SGHVS, CDR2 FQNEAQ. There are 15 residues in the CDR3. The CDR3 is CASSLWGRNTGELFF. CDR3 bases: TGTGCCAGCAGCTTGTGGGGCAGAAACACCGGGGAGCTGTTTTTT. Looking up the rest from reference TRBV7-8 and TRBJ2-2 gives the full variable domain: GAGVSQSPRYKVAKRGQDVALRCDPISGHVSLFWYQQALGQGPEFLTYFQNEAQLDKSGLPSDRFFAERPEGSVSTLKIQRTQQEDSAVYLCASSLWGRNTGELFFGEGSRLTVL.

This clonotype showed up many times. The rearrangement links TRBV6-2 or TRBV6-3 to TRBJ2-3; D uncertain. CDR3 size: 14 residues. V lost 2 bases to trimming and J lost 2 bases, with 8 bases between them. Germline V gene lookup returns CDR1 MNHEY and CDR2 SVGEGT. The CDR3 DNA reads as TGTGCCAGCAGTTACGGCGGTGCCACAGATACGCAGTATTTT. Translated: CASSYGGATDTQYF.